The clone carrying this TCR beta chain has just one count. Germline V gives CDR1 SGHRS, CDR2 YFSETQ. The CDR3 consists of 14 residues. V shed 0 bases and J 5 bases; nucleotides not matched to a gene: 1. This sample was included in a study of CD8 T cells in Susac syndrome. Reverse transcription of roughly 0.5 to 1 ug RNA used random hexamers. With immunoSEQ multiplex PCR, TCR beta CDR3 was amplified across 54 Vbeta and 13 Jbeta. TCRdb passed the immunoSEQ multiplex PCR reads through MiXCR, listing each CDR3 protein once. The table lists 400,000 to 550,000 distinct CDR3 sequences, more than 70% of them singletons. Control patients had untreated stable or active relapsing-remitting multiple sclerosis by revised McDonald criteria. Negative isolation yielded CD4+ and CD8+ T cells, and FACS enriched TEMRA cells.

The rearrangement joins TRBV5-1 to TRBJ2-3, with 9 bases fitting TRBD1. This TCR was sampled from a human donor with multiple sclerosis. Sequenced: CD8+ T cells from PBMCs. The CDR3 bases are TGCGCCAGCAGCTTGGACAGGGGGCTAGATACGCAGTATTTT. Protein product: CASSLDRGLDTQYF.